A single sample is the source of the 32 T cell receptor beta chains below, sequenced in a study of blood T cell repertoires in COVID-19. Libraries were prepared by immunoSEQ multiplex PCR; TCRdb keeps only in-frame clonotypes and omits some of them. Seen here are more than 75,000 clones, about 85% observed once, and the top ten hold roughly 15%. The source material was peripheral blood. The source of these receptors is a woman in her 70s with acute or convalescent COVID-19.

The chain is built from TRBV19 and TRBJ1-5, with D tentatively TRBD1 (6 bases). Per the germline V gene, CDR1 is LNHDA and CDR2 is SQIVND (reference sequence). This CDR3 is 15 amino acids long. Trimming cost V 3 bases and J 2 bases, with 11 bases left between them. Written as DNA, the CDR3 is TGTGCCAGTAGTATTAATAACAGGGGCAATCAGCCCCAGCATTTT. Its translation: CASSINNRGNQPQHF.

This clone was counted a single time. For the CDR3, the DNA is TGTGCCAGCAGCCCCCCTCCGGGGACAGGGGGGCAGTTCTTC. Protein: CASSPPPGTGGQFF. The genes are TRBV11-2 and TRBJ2-1, with 11 bases that match TRBD1. The ends lost 5 bases at V and 12 bases at J; junction bases unmatched: 9. CDR3 length: 14 amino acids. The germline V gene encodes CDR1 SGHAT and CDR2 FQNNGV. The whole variable domain, remainder taken from reference TRBV11-2 and TRBJ2-1, is EAGVAQSPRYKIIEKRQSVAFWCNPISGHATLYWYQQILGQGPKLLIQFQNNGVVDDSQLPKDRFSAERLKGVDSTLKIQPAKLEDSAVYLCASSPPPGTGGQFFGPGTRLTVL.

The chain is built from TRBV5-1 and TRBJ1-2; 8 bases line up with TRBD1. V gave up 4 bases and J gave up 2 bases; unmatched junction bases: 7. This CDR3 spans 15 amino acids. Germline lookup yields CDR1 SGHRS and CDR2 YFSETQ. The CDR3 loop reads CASSDRQGPNYGYTF. Written as DNA, the CDR3 is TGCGCCAGCAGCGATCGACAGGGGCCCAACTATGGCTACACCTTC.

V gene TRBV7-9 combines with J gene TRBJ1-2, with D possibly matching TRBD1 (5 bases). In germline, CDR1 is SEHNR, CDR2 FQNEAQ (reference sequence). V shed 0 bases and J shed 3 bases, with 11 bases lying between them. This CDR3 has 15 residues. This CDR3 is CASSLASAGHYGYTF. For the CDR3, the DNA is TGTGCCAGCAGCTTAGCGAGCGCAGGGCACTATGGCTACACCTTC.

The V gene is TRBV9, the J gene TRBJ1-2; D unresolved. This CDR3 is built from 15 residues. Trimming took 0 bases from V and 4 from J, leaving 13 bases between them. The germline gives CDR1 SGDLS, CDR2 YYNGEE. The CDR3, as DNA: TGTGCCAGCAGCGTAGTCCTACCTAATTCCTATGGCTACACCTTC. This gives the protein CASSVVLPNSYGYTF.

V and J are TRBV11-3 and TRBJ2-1; D not resolved. The length of the CDR3 is 12 residues. V was pared by 3 bases and J by 8 bases, with 8 bases between. Germline V CDR1 and CDR2: SGHNT, YENEEA. CDR3 DNA: TGTGCCAGCAGCTTCAGTTCCCATGAGCAGTTCTTC. This codes for CASSFSSHEQFF.

The chain uses TRBV7-9 and TRBJ1-1; maybe TRBD1 (5 bases). This CDR3 is built from 15 residues. V was pared by 1 base and J by 2 bases, with 11 bases between. Germline CDR1 reads SEHNR; CDR2 reads FQNEAQ (reference sequence). The chain's CDR3 is CASSLGGTVNTEAFF. The DNA of the CDR3 is TGTGCCAGCAGCTTAGGGGGGACTGTAAACACTGAAGCTTTCTTT.

This sequence joins TRBV5-1 and TRBJ2-3; TRBD2 aligns across 9 bases. The germline V gene encodes CDR1 SGHRS and CDR2 YFSETQ. Trimming cost V 4 bases and J 4 bases; bases outside gene matches: 13. The CDR3 consists of 17 residues. CDR3 loop: CASSTDYQRGESDTQYF. CDR3 DNA: TGCGCCAGCAGCACAGACTACCAGCGGGGGGAATCAGATACGCAGTATTTT.

The chain has TRBV5-4 and TRBJ1-1, with TRBD1 matching over 8 bases. Germline lookup yields CDR1 SGHNT and CDR2 YYREEE (reference sequence). The V segment lost 4 bases and the J segment 1 base; nucleotides outside the gene matches: 12. The CDR3 contains 17 residues. Written as DNA, the CDR3 is TGTGCCAGCAGCACCGGACAGGGAGTGATAGGGAACACTGAAGCTTTCTTT. Translated, it gives CASSTGQGVIGNTEAFF.

The J gene is TRBJ2-4, the V gene TRBV7-9; D is possibly TRBD2 (7 bases). The CDR3 runs to 14 residues. Trimming left V 1 base short and J 7 bases short, with 11 bases between. Germline V gene data show CDR1 as SEHNR and CDR2 as FQNEAQ (reference sequence). DNA for the CDR3: TGTGCCAGCAGCTTAGAGGGGGGGCGGAACATTCAGTACTTC. It codes for CASSLEGGRNIQYF.

This chain uses TRBV30 with TRBJ1-5; 8 positions match TRBD1. From germline, CDR1 is GTSNPN and CDR2 SVGIG (reference sequence). This CDR3 spans 14 amino acids. The junction had 7 bases not matched to a gene; V was cut back by 3 bases and J by 6 bases. The CDR3 is CAWSNGQGGQPQHF. CDR3 bases: TGTGCCTGGAGCAACGGACAGGGCGGTCAGCCCCAGCATTTT.

The genes are TRBV21-1 and TRBJ2-7; TRBD1 is the table's D call, not checked against the DNA. TRBV21-1 constitutes a pseudogene. This CDR3 is built from 15 residues. The CDR3 DNA sequence: TGTGCCAGCAGCATCCCCCCCCGGGACAGGGTCGAGCAGTACGTC. The encoded protein is CASSIPPRDRVEQYV.

V gene TRBV5-6 combines with J gene TRBJ2-3, with D perhaps matching TRBD2 (6 bases). CDR3 length: 15 residues. Trimming removed 0 bases at V and 6 bases at J, with 14 bases between. Germline lookup yields CDR1 SGHDT and CDR2 YYEEEE. Written as DNA, the CDR3 is TGTGCCAGCAGCTTGGCAGGGCGGGATGGGGATACGCAGTATTTT. Amino acids: CASSLAGRDGDTQYF.

The chain recombines TRBV5-1 with TRBJ2-5; tentative D call: TRBD1 (6 bases). Germline V CDR1 and CDR2: SGHRS, YFSETQ. The germline V and J ends were trimmed by 9 bases and 7 bases, with 13 bases remaining between them. The CDR3 contains 11 residues. CDR3 amino acids: CATAQGRTQYF. CDR3 nucleotide sequence: TGCGCCACCGCCCAGGGGAGGACCCAGTACTTC.

About this clone itself: One junction end does not reproduce the germline sequence, and a read error may be involved. The V call is TRBV18, the J call TRBJ2-1; 10 bases line up with TRBD2. Germline V gene sequence: CDR1 KGHSH, CDR2 LQKENI. The length of the CDR3 is 16 residues. This CDR3 is CASSPGLAGAYDEQFF. In nucleotides, the CDR3 is TGTGCCAGCTCACCTGGGCTAGCGGGGGCCTACGATGAGCAGTTCTTC.

V and J are TRBV6-2 or TRBV6-3 and TRBJ1-5; D possibly corresponds to TRBD1 (5 bases). This CDR3 is built from 14 residues. Germline CDR1 is MNHEY and CDR2 is SVGEGT. The V end lost 6 bases, the J end lost 10 bases, and 19 bases lay between the germline ends. This chain's CDR3 is CASRPAGGGAPQHF. The CDR3 coding sequence is TGTGCCAGCAGGCCTGCCGGGGGAGGGGCACCCCAGCATTTT.

This chain uses TRBV2 with TRBJ2-1; D is possibly TRBD2 (5 bases). Germline CDR1 is SNHLY and CDR2 is FYNNEI. This CDR3 has 16 residues. V gave up 7 bases and J gave up 8 bases, with 24 bases separating them. CDR3 amino acids: CASTGKIAPDRDEQFF. CDR3 in DNA: TGTGCCAGCACGGGTAAGATAGCGCCCGATAGGGATGAGCAGTTCTTC.

CDR3 nucleotides: TGTGCCAGTGGAGAAGACAGGGGGTTCTTGCGAGGCTACACCTTC. Amino acids: CASGEDRGFLRGYTF. V usage is TRBV19 and J usage is TRBJ1-2; 9 bases line up with TRBD1. V lost 8 bases, J lost 8 bases, and 15 bases stayed unmatched. The germline V gene encodes CDR1 LNHDA and CDR2 SQIVND (reference sequence). This CDR3 contains 15 residues.

The chain is built from TRBV7-8 and TRBJ2-1; D possibly corresponds to TRBD2 (8 bases). Germline V gene lookup returns CDR1 SGHVS and CDR2 FQNEAQ. This CDR3 contains 20 residues. Trimming shortened V by 3 bases and J by 0 bases, and 24 bases separated the two germline ends. The CDR3 reads CASSLHPSGSTGASYNEQFF. CDR3 bases: TGTGCCAGCAGCTTGCATCCCAGCGGGAGTACAGGGGCCTCCTACAATGAGCAGTTCTTC. Full variable domain (remainder filled in from reference TRBV7-8 and TRBJ2-1): GAGVSQSPRYKVAKRGQDVALRCDPISGHVSLFWYQQALGQGPEFLTYFQNEAQLDKSGLPSDRFFAERPEGSVSTLKIQRTQQEDSAVYLCASSLHPSGSTGASYNEQFFGPGTRLTVL.

This chain links TRBV10-1 with TRBJ2-5; the match to TRBD1 covers 8 bases. Germline CDR1 WNHNN, CDR2 SYGVQD (reference sequence). The CDR3 totals 17 residues. The V segment lost 0 bases and the J segment 0 bases; nucleotides outside the gene matches: 6. The CDR3 DNA reads as TGCGCCAGCAGTGAGTCCCAGGGGGCTGAGTACCAAGAGACCCAGTACTTC. It codes for CASSESQGAEYQETQYF.

The chain has TRBV5-4 and TRBJ2-5; D not certain. The CDR3 extends over 13 amino acids. From germline, CDR1 is SGHNT and CDR2 YYREEE (reference sequence). V was cut by 0 bases and J by 2 bases, with 5 bases left in between. For the CDR3, the DNA is TGTGCCAGCAGCTTGGGGCAGCAAGAGACCCAGTACTTC. It specifies CASSLGQQETQYF.

The V call is TRBV5-6, the J call TRBJ2-2; D is unresolved. There are 16 residues in the CDR3. Trimming cost V 4 bases and J 0 bases, with 13 bases left between them. The germline gives CDR1 SGHDT, CDR2 YYEEEE. CDR3 sequence (DNA): TGTGCCAGCAGCCTGATCCGAGACTCGAACACCGGGGAGCTGTTTTTT. Its translation is CASSLIRDSNTGELFF. The variable domain in full, completed from reference TRBV5-6 and TRBJ2-2, reads DAGVTQSPTHLIKTRGQQVTLRCSPKSGHDTVSWYQQALGQGPQFIFQYYEEEERQRGNFPDRFSGHQFPNYSSELNVNALLLGDSALYLCASSLIRDSNTGELFFGEGSRLTVL.

V is TRBV6-2 or TRBV6-3 and J is TRBJ2-7; TRBD1 matches at 9 bases. The CDR3 covers 16 residues. Germline V gives CDR1 MNHEY, CDR2 SVGEGT. Germline trimming cut 5 bases from V and 5 bases from J; bases unmatched to any gene: 13. Written as DNA, the CDR3 is TGTGCCAGCAGTAACGTGGGGGGACAGGGTGGGGACGAGCAGTACGTC. Protein: CASSNVGGQGGDEQYV.

The V and J genes are TRBV28 and TRBJ1-4; no clear D. Between the trimmed V and J ends, which lost 6 bases and 0 bases, there was a span of 8 bases. The CDR3 loop spans 14 amino acids. The V gene's germline CDR1 is MDHEN and CDR2 SYDVKM. The CDR3 nucleotides read TGTGCCAGCAGCCCCGGGGCAACTAATGAAAAACTGTTTTTT. Protein sequence: CASSPGATNEKLFF.

The rearrangement links TRBV4-2 to TRBJ2-3, with 11 nucleotides matching TRBD2. The germline V gene has CDR1 LGHNA and CDR2 YNFKEQ. The CDR3 extends over 14 amino acids. V gave up 1 base and J gave up 10 bases; unmatched junction bases: 4. The DNA of the CDR3 is TGTGCCAGCAGCCAAGCAGGACTAGCGGGCGCGCAGTATTTT. Its protein is CASSQAGLAGAQYF.

This clone has only one observation. V and J are TRBV9 and TRBJ2-1; 10 positions match TRBD2. The CDR3 runs 16 residues. V shed 4 bases and J 4 bases; nucleotides not matched to a gene: 8. Germline CDR1 SGDLS, CDR2 YYNGEE. The CDR3 region is CASSQREGPRYNEQFF. Written as DNA, the CDR3 is TGTGCCAGCAGCCAGCGGGAGGGCCCCAGGTACAATGAGCAGTTCTTC.

The V and J genes are TRBV20-1 and TRBJ1-5, with unresolved D. Per germline, CDR1 DFQATT and CDR2 SNEGSKA (reference sequence). The CDR3 runs 10 residues. The CDR3 bases are TGCACCACCTCGGGTCAGCCCCAGCATTTT. Translated, it gives CTTSGQPQHF.

The chain joins TRBV7-2 to TRBJ2-7, with 7 positions matching TRBD2. The germline CDR1 and CDR2 sequences are SGHTA and FQGNSA. The CDR3 runs 19 residues. V lost 4 bases and J lost 1; bases outside the gene matches: 19. CDR3: CASSSIGTTLKASSYEQYV. CDR3 bases: TGTGCCAGCAGCTCTATTGGGACTACCCTAAAAGCGTCGTCCTACGAGCAGTACGTC.

V and J are TRBV19 and TRBJ1-1, with D perhaps matching TRBD1 (6 bases). Trimming removed 1 base at V and 7 bases at J, with 13 bases between. This CDR3 is 14 amino acids long. Germline V gene lookup returns CDR1 LNHDA and CDR2 SQIVND (reference sequence). The CDR3 loop is CASSIVGGAVEAFF. CDR3 bases: TGTGCCAGTAGTATAGTTGGGGGGGCGGTTGAAGCTTTCTTT.

This rearrangement joins TRBV6-2 or TRBV6-3 to TRBJ2-4, with D perhaps TRBD1 (5 bases). The CDR3 has 15 residues. The germline gives CDR1 MNHEY, CDR2 SVGEGT. V lost 6 bases and J 0 bases, leaving 12 bases between the germline ends. The CDR3 nucleotides are TGTGCCAGCAGCGACAGAAAACTAGCCAAAAACATTCAGTACTTC. Translating it yields CASSDRKLAKNIQYF.

The gene calls are TRBV3-1 (or the pseudogene TRBV3-2) and TRBJ2-1; D is perhaps TRBD1 (6 bases). This CDR3 region has 14 residues. Trimming took off 1 base at V and 9 bases at J, with 13 bases between the two ends. Germline CDR1 reads LGHDT; CDR2 reads YNNKEL (reference sequence). The CDR3 nucleotides are TGTGCCAGCAGCCAAGTAGCCAGGGGTATTGAGCAGTTCTTC. Its translation is CASSQVARGIEQFF.

The V and J genes are TRBV28 and TRBJ2-6, with D tentatively TRBD2 (6 bases). The CDR3 runs to 17 residues. Germline CDR1 reads MDHEN; CDR2 reads SYDVKM. V was trimmed by 3 bases and J by 1 base, leaving 13 bases between them. The CDR3 bases are TGTGCCAGCAGTTTCACGGGAGCGCCATCTGGGGCCAACGTCCTGACTTTC. Amino acid sequence: CASSFTGAPSGANVLTF.